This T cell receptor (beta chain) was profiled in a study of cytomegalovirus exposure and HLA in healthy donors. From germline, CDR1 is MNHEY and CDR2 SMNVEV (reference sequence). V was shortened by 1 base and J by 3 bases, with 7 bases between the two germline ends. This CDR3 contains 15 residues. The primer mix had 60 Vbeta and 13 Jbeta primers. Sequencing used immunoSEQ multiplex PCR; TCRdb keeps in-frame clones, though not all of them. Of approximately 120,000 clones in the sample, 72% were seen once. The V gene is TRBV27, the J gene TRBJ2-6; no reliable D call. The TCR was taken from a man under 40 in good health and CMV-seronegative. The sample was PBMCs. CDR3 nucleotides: TGTGCCAGCAGTTTATGGAGCCTTGGGGCCAACGTCCTGACTTTC. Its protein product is CASSLWSLGANVLTF.